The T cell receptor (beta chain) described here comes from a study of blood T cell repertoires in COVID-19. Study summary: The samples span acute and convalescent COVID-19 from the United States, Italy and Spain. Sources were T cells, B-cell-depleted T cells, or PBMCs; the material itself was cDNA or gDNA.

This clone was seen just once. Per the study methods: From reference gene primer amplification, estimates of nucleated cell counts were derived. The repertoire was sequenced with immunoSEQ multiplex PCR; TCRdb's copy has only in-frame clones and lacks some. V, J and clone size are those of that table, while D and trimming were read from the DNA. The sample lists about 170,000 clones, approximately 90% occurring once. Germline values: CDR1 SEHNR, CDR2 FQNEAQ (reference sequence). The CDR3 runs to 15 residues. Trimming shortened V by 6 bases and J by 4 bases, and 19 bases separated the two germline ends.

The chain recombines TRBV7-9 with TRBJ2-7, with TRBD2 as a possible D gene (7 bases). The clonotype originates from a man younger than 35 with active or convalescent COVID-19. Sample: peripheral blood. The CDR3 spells CASSSGGRVTYEQYF. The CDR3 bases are TGTGCCAGCAGTTCCGGGGGGCGCGTTACATACGAGCAGTACTTC.